This T cell receptor (delta chain) was sequenced for a study of gamma-delta T cells after stem cell transplantation. CDR1 is GEAIGNYY, CDR2 EKD, per germline. V was clipped by 4 bases and J by 1 base; unmatched bases: 11. The CDR3 has 17 amino acids. This clone is termed medium-sized. TCRdb reanalyzed the RT-PCR reads using CATT. The data show 2,000 to 2,500 delta-chain clones, roughly 5% seen once. V gene TRDV2 combines with J gene TRDJ1, with 10 bases fitting TRDD3. This sequence was found in a human donor. It is not recorded whose cells these are; they may come from a transplant donor. The sequenced material came from gamma-delta T cells. Written as DNA, the CDR3 is TGTGCCTGTGAGGGACTGGGGGATTTAAGGACCACCGATAAACTCATCTTT. It codes for CACEGLGDLRTTDKLIF.